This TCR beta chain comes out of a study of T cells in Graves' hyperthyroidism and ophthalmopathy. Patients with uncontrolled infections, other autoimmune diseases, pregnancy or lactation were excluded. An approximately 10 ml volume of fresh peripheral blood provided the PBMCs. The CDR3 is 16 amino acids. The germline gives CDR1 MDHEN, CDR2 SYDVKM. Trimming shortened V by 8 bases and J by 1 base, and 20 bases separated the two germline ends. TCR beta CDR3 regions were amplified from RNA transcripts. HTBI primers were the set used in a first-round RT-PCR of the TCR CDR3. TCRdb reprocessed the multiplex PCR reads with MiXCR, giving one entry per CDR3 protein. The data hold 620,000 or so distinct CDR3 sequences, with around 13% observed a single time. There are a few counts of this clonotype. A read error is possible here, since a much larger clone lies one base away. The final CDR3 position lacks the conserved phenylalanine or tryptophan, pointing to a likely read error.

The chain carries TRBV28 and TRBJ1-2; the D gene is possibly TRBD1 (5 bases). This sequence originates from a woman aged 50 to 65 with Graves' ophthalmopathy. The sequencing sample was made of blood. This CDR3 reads CASARVMGTDNYGYTL. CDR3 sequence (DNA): TGTGCCAGCGCACGTGTTATGGGGACGGATAACTATGGCTACACCCTC.